This TCR beta chain is from a study of blood T cells in healthy people across ages (dated by TCRdb to about 2015). Concerning the study at large: In model experiments, template switching captured roughly one uniquely barcoded TCR beta cDNA molecule for every two T cells. To track age-related changes in TCR beta repertoire diversity, the study relied on deep sequencing normalized with unique cDNA molecular identifiers. Donors were grouped into four age groups: young (average approximately 15 years), middle-aged (roughly 38), aged (about 60) and long-lived (about 90). To avoid experimental bias, donors of different ages were spread randomly across the sequencing lanes. Two additional independent replicas of 1 million unique cDNA reads from the same blood draw were analyzed for two donors (one aged 18 to 30 and one aged 80 or older).

This clonotype was recorded many times. Its antigen target is currently unknown. One base away there is no much larger clone; base qualities are not given. Library preparation employed 5' RACE. Sequencing used an Illumina HiSeq 2500. The second PCR ran for about 7 to 11 cycles and used a J-beta primer mix along with a sample-barcoded 5' primer. A unique molecular identifier was introduced onto each TCR beta cDNA molecule by a template-switch 5' adaptor carrying 12 random nucleotides. At least 3 million CDR3-containing paired-end reads were obtained from each sample. All of the RNA was converted into first-strand cDNA using the Mint cDNA synthesis kit, with a TRBC-specific oligonucleotide serving as the primer. Following uracil-DNA glycosylase treatment, a first 18-cycle PCR with universal primers M1SS and BC2_uni_R was performed on all cDNA. The paper's data handling went like this. For normalization, 1 million high-quality reads, each with a distinct molecular identifier, were randomly selected from each sample. Instead of being binned into consensus sequences, reads with shared molecular identifiers were discarded. MiTCR, with a Q25 quality threshold and the strictest error-elimination algorithm, was used for CDR3 identification, clonotype clustering and error correction. Lower-bound total TCR beta diversity was estimated with a nonparametric unseen species model using Euler transformation. Through fastp at Q25 and MiXCR, TCRdb rebuilt clones from the public reads, retaining in-frame beta chains. Identical CDR3 proteins give one entry, which carries the most common genes and DNA. TCRdb's processing, not the study's, gives the V and J calls here. This sample holds 870,000 or so distinct CDR3 sequences; under 30% were observed only once. The ten largest account for 15% to 20% of the sample.

From its cysteine to its phenylalanine, the CDR3 spans 13 amino acids. Only the CDR3 DNA is retained, 39 bases long and in frame from the first base. Trimmed from V: 8 bases; trimmed from J: 8 bases; junction bases lacking a gene match: 14. Sequences SQVTM (CDR1) and ANQGSEA (CDR2) are obtained from the germline V gene. Donors were a few dozen systemically healthy Caucasian individuals from Russia aged roughly 6 to 90 years. Ten milliliters of peripheral blood were collected from each donor into EDTA-treated Vacutainer tubes. Ficoll-Paque density-gradient centrifugation was used to isolate PBMCs, with at least 6 million obtained per sample. Trizol reagent was used to extract total RNA from the PBMCs, yielding at least 6 micrograms per sample. Naive CD45RAhigh/CD27high T cell percentages were measured by flow cytometry on a PBMC aliquot from every donor. Overall results and qualifications from the work: The long-lived group showed more naive CD4+ T cells, fewer expanded clones and increased TCR diversity than the aged group, suggesting age selection. The CMV infection status of donors was not known, potentially confounding age-related changes in expanded clonotypes. Estimates of total diversity based on one million sequenced T cells were regarded as lower bounds and as underestimates. A strong correlation was found between observed TCR beta diversity and the percentage of naive T cells measured by flow cytometry. As age increased, observed TCR beta diversity per million T cells dropped in a roughly linear way, and a significant reduction was already evident by age roughly 40. Conclusive comparison of naive and antigen-experienced compartments was prevented by the profiling of bulk unsorted PBMCs.

The chain joins TRBV29-1 to TRBJ1-2; TRBD1 agrees with 7 junctional bases. The specimen sequenced was blood. The clonotype originates from a woman aged 80 or older in good health. The CDR3: CSTGMTGTEGYTF. The DNA is as follows: TGCAGCACTGGAATGACCGGGACAGAAGGCTACACCTTC.